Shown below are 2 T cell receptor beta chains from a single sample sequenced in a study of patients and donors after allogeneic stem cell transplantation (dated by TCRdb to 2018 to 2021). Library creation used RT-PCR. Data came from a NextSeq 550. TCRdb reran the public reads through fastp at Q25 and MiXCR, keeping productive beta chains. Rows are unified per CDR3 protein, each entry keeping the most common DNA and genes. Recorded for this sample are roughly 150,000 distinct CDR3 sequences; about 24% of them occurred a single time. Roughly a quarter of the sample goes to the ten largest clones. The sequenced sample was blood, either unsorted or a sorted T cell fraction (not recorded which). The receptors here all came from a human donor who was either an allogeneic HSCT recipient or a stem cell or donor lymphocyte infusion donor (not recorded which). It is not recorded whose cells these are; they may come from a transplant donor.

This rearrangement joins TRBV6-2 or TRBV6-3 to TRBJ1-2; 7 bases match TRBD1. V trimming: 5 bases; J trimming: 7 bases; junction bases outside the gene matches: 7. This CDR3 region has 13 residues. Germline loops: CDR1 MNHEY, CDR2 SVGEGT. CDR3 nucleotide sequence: TGTGCCAGCAGTGAGACAGGGAACGGTGGCTACACCTTC. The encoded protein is CASSETGNGGYTF.

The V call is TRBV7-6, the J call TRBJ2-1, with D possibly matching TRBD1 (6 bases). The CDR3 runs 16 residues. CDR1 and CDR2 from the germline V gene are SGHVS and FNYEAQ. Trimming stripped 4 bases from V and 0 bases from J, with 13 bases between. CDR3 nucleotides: TGTGCCAGCAGCTCCCCTGACAGGTTCTCCTACAATGAGCAGTTCTTC. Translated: CASSSPDRFSYNEQFF.